The 12 T cell receptor beta chains given below trace back to one sample, sequenced in a study of cytomegalovirus exposure and HLA in healthy donors. The PCR made use of 60 Vbeta and 13 Jbeta primers. Assay: immunoSEQ multiplex PCR; the TCRdb copy retains only in-frame clones and omits some. This sample's table reports more than 110,000 clones. Input material: PBMCs. The receptor set was obtained from a middle-aged man in good health and CMV-seronegative.

The chain employs TRBV7-2 and TRBJ1-2; TRBD1 agrees at 7 bases. The CDR3 runs to 14 residues. Germline loops: CDR1 SGHTA, CDR2 FQGNSA. The trim removed 1 base at V and 4 bases at J, leaving 3 bases unmatched. As DNA, the CDR3 is TGTGCCAGCAGCTTAGTCGGACAGGCCTATGGCTACACCTTC. Protein sequence: CASSLVGQAYGYTF.

The chain combines TRBV9 with TRBJ2-1; TRBD2 might be the D (5 bases). V was clipped by 4 bases and J by 5 bases, with 16 bases between them. Germline CDR1 and CDR2: SGDLS and YYNGEE. The CDR3 consists of 15 residues. The CDR3 loop reads CASSSFRTGNNEQFF. The CDR3 coding sequence is TGTGCCAGCAGCTCTTTCCGGACGGGGAACAATGAGCAGTTCTTC. Supplemented by reference TRBV9 and TRBJ2-1, the full variable domain reads DSGVTQTPKHLITATGQRVTLRCSPRSGDLSVYWYQQSLDQGLQFLIQYYNGEERAKGNILERFSAQQFPDLHSELNLSSLELGDSALYFCASSSFRTGNNEQFFGPGTRLTVL.

The chain recombines TRBV6-6 with TRBJ1-2; tentatively, D is TRBD1 (6 bases). Deletions cut 6 bases from V and 0 bases from J, with 14 bases between. Germline loops: CDR1 MNHNY, CDR2 SVGAGI (reference sequence). The CDR3 contains 15 residues. The CDR3 DNA reads as TGTGCCAGCAGCCACGGACAGCTTGCTAACTATGGCTACACCTTC. Amino acid sequence: CASSHGQLANYGYTF.

V is TRBV7-9 and J is TRBJ1-5, with unresolved D. CDR1 is SEHNR and CDR2 is FQNEAQ in the germline V gene (reference sequence). Trimming shortened V by 2 bases and J by 9 bases, and 8 bases separated the two germline ends. The CDR3 runs 12 residues. The CDR3 sequence: CASSLTLGPQHF. The DNA of the CDR3 is TGTGCCAGCAGCTTAACCCTAGGGCCCCAGCATTTT.

The rearrangement joins TRBV7-8 to TRBJ1-2; 7 nucleotides line up with TRBD1. The CDR3 is 14 amino acids. V shed 5 bases, J shed 8 bases, and the junction held 11 bases outside the gene matches. Germline V lookup: CDR1 SGHVS, CDR2 FQNEAQ. CDR3 loop: CASSPQGIFEGYTF. The CDR3 nucleotides read TGTGCCAGCAGCCCACAGGGGATCTTCGAGGGCTACACCTTC.

DNA for the CDR3: TGCGCCAGCAGCCCCGGGACAAACTATGGCTACACCTTC. Residues: CASSPGTNYGYTF. The chain carries TRBV4-3 and TRBJ1-2, with a weak D call TRBD1 (6 bases). V lost 4 bases to trimming and J lost 2 bases, with 8 bases between them. The germline gives CDR1 LGHNA, CDR2 YSLEER. This CDR3 has 13 amino acids.

J is TRBJ1-3 and V is TRBV19; D unclear. The germline V gene encodes CDR1 LNHDA and CDR2 SQIVND (reference sequence). Trimming removed 3 bases at V and 4 bases at J, with 7 bases between. The CDR3 runs 13 residues. CDR3 nucleotides: TGTGCCAGTAGTATGAAAGAGGGAAACACCATATATTTT. Its protein is CASSMKEGNTIYF.

The genes are TRBV5-1 and TRBJ2-1; TRBD2 matches at 10 bases. Germline V gives CDR1 SGHRS, CDR2 YFSETQ. This CDR3 contains 15 residues. Trimming took 5 bases from V and 8 from J; bases not matched to a gene: 10. CDR3 coding DNA: TGCGCCAGCAGTCAGCGGGGGGGCCTTCCCCATGAGCAGTTCTTC. Protein sequence: CASSQRGGLPHEQFF.

The CDR3 sequence: CASSRERQTYGYTF. The CDR3 DNA follows: TGCGCCAGCAGCCGCGAGCGGCAGACCTATGGCTACACCTTC. The V gene is TRBV4-3, the J gene TRBJ1-2; D is unclear. Germline-derived CDR1 and CDR2 are LGHNA and YSLEER. The CDR3 is 14 amino acids. V shed 4 bases and J shed 4 bases, with 13 bases lying between them.

The J gene is TRBJ2-5, the V gene TRBV13; D unresolved. The length of the CDR3 is 12 residues. V lost 0 bases to trimming and J lost 5 bases, with 4 bases between them. Germline V gene lookup returns CDR1 PRHDT and CDR2 FYEKMQ (reference sequence). In DNA, the CDR3 is TGTGCCAGCAGCTTAGGCCGTGAGACCCAGTACTTC. Translating it yields CASSLGRETQYF.

V usage is TRBV28 and J usage is TRBJ2-7; 7 nucleotides align to TRBD1. The CDR3 covers 14 residues. Germline loops: CDR1 MDHEN, CDR2 SYDVKM. The ends lost 6 bases at V and 2 bases at J; junction bases unmatched: 7. This CDR3 is CASSYRQGPYEQYF. The CDR3 region has the DNA TGTGCCAGCAGCTATAGACAGGGTCCCTACGAGCAGTACTTC.

The rearrangement joins TRBV7-2 to TRBJ2-1; TRBD2 matches at 11 bases. The germline CDR1 and CDR2 sequences are SGHTA and FQGNSA. Trimming at V came to 5 bases and at J to 10 bases, leaving 10 bases not matched to a gene. CDR3 size: 15 residues. For the CDR3, the DNA is TGTGCCAGCAGCGTTGTTGGTAGCGGGGGGGCCGAGCAGTTCTTC. Protein sequence: CASSVVGSGGAEQFF.